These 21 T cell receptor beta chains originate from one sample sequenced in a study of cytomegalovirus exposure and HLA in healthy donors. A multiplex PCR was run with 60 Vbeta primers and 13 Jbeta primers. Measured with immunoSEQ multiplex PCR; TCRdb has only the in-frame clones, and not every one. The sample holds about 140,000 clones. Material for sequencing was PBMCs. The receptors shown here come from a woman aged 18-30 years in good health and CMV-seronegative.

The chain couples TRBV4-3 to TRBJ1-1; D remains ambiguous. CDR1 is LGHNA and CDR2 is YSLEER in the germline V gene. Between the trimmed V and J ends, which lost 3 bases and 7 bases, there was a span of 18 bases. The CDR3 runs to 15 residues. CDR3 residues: CASSQVDQVSHEAFF. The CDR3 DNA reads TGCGCCAGCAGCCAGGTCGATCAGGTTTCCCATGAAGCTTTCTTT.

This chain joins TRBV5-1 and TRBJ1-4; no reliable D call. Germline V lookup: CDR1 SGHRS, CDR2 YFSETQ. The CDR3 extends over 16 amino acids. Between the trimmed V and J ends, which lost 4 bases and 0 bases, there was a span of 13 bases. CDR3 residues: CASSLPESATNEKLFF. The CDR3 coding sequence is TGCGCCAGCAGCCTTCCGGAGTCCGCAACTAATGAAAAACTGTTTTTT.

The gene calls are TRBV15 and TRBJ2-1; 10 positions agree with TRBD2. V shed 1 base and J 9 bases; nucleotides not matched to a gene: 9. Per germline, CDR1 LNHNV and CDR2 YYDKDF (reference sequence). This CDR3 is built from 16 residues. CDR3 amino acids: CATSRAMGLAGVEQFF. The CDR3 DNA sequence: TGTGCCACCAGCAGAGCAATGGGGCTAGCGGGAGTTGAGCAGTTCTTC.

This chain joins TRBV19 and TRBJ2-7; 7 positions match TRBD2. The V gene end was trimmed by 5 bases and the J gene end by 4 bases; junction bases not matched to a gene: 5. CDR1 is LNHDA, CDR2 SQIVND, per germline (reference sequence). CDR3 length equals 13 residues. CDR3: CASSVSSGYEQYV. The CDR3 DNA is TGTGCCAGTAGTGTCTCTAGCGGTTACGAGCAGTACGTC.

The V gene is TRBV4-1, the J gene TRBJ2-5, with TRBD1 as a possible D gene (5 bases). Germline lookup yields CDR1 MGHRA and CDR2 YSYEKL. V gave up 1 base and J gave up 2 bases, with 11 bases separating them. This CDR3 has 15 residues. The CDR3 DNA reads TGCGCCAGCAGCCAAGTTATGCAGGGACAAGAGACCCAGTACTTC. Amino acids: CASSQVMQGQETQYF.

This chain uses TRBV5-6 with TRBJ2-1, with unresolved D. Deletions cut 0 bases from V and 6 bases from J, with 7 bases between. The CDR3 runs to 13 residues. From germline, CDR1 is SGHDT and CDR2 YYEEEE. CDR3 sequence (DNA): TGTGCCAGCAGCTTGGGAGTCGCCAATGAGCAGTTCTTC. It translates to CASSLGVANEQFF.

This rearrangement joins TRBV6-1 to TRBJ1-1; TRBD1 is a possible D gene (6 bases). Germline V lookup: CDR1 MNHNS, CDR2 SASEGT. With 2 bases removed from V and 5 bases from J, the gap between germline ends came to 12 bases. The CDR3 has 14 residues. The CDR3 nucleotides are TGTGCCAGCAGTGAACTGGACAGTGCTACTGAAGCTTTCTTT. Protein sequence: CASSELDSATEAFF.

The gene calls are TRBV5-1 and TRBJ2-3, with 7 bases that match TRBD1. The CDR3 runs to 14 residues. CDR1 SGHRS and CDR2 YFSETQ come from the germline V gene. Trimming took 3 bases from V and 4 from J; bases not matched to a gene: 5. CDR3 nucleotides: TGCGCCAGCAGCTATGAAGGGGGCGCAGATACGCAGTATTTT. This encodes CASSYEGGADTQYF.

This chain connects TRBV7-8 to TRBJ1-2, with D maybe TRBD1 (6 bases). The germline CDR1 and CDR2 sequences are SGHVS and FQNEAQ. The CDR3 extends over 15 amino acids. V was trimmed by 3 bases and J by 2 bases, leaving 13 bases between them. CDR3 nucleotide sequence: TGTGCCAGCAGCTTCCGGACAGAGGGAAACTATGGCTACACCTTC. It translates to CASSFRTEGNYGYTF. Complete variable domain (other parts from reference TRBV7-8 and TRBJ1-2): GAGVSQSPRYKVAKRGQDVALRCDPISGHVSLFWYQQALGQGPEFLTYFQNEAQLDKSGLPSDRFFAERPEGSVSTLKIQRTQQEDSAVYLCASSFRTEGNYGYTFGSGTRLTVV.

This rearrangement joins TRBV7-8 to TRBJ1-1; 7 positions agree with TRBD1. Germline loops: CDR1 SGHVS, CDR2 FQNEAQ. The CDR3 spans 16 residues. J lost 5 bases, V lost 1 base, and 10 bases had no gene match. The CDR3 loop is CASSLDGGGWGTEAFF. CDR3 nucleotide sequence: TGTGCCAGCAGCTTAGATGGAGGGGGCTGGGGTACTGAAGCTTTCTTT.

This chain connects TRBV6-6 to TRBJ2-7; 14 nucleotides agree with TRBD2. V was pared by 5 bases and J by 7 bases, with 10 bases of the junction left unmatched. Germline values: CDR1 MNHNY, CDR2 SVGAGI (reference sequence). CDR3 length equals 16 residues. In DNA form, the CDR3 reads TGTGCCAGCAGTCCCGGGACTAGCGGGAGTGTGGGGGAGCAGTACTTC. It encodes CASSPGTSGSVGEQYF.

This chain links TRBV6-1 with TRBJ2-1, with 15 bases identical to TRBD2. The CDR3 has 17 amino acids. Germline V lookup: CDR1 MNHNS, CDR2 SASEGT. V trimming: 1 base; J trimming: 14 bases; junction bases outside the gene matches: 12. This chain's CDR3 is CASSEDGLAGGPFVEFF. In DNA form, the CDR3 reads TGTGCCAGCAGTGAAGATGGACTAGCGGGAGGGCCATTCGTGGAGTTCTTC.

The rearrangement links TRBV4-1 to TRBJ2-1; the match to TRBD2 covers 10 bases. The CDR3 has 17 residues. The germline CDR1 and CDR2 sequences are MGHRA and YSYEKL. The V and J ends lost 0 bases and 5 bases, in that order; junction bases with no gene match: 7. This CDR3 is CASSQDWASGGNNEQFF. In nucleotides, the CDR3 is TGCGCCAGCAGCCAAGATTGGGCTAGCGGGGGAAACAATGAGCAGTTCTTC.

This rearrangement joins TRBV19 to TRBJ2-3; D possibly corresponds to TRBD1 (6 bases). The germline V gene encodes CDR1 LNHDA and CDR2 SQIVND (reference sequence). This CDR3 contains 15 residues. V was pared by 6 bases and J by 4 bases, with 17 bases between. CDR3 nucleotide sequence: TGTGCCAGTAGGGAAAGAGGGGGAGTGTCAGATACGCAGTATTTT. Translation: CASRERGGVSDTQYF.

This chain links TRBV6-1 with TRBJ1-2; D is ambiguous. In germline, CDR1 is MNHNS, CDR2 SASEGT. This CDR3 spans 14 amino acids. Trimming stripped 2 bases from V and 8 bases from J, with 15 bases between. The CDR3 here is CASSERTRGNGYTF. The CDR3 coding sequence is TGTGCCAGCAGTGAAAGGACTCGAGGGAACGGCTACACCTTC.

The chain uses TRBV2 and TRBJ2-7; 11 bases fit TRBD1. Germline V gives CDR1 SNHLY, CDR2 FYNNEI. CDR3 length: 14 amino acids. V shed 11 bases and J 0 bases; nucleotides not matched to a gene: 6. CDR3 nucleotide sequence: TGTGCCGGGGGGGGACAGGGGGGCTCCTACGAGCAGTACTTC. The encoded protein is CAGGGQGGSYEQYF.

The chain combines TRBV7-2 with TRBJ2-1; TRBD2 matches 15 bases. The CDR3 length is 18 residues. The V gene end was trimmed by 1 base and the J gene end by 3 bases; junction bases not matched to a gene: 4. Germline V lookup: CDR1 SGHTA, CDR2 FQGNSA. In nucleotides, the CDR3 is TGTGCCAGCAGCTTAGAGGGGACTAGCGGGAGGTACTACAATGAGCAGTTCTTC. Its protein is CASSLEGTSGRYYNEQFF.

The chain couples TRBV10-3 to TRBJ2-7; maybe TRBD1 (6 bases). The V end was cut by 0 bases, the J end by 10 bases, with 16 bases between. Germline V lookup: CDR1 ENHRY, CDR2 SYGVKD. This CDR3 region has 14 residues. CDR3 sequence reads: CAISESRDKGLQYV. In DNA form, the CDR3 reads TGTGCCATCAGTGAGTCCCGGGACAAGGGGCTCCAGTACGTC.

The CDR3 nucleotides read TGTGCCAGCAGCCGGGGACAGGGGGTAGGGTATGGCTACACCTTC. Protein: CASSRGQGVGYGYTF. The gene calls are TRBV6-5 and TRBJ1-2; 11 bases map to TRBD1. Germline V gene lookup returns CDR1 MNHEY and CDR2 SVGAGI. V lost 6 bases and J lost 5; bases outside the gene matches: 8. The CDR3 extends over 15 amino acids.

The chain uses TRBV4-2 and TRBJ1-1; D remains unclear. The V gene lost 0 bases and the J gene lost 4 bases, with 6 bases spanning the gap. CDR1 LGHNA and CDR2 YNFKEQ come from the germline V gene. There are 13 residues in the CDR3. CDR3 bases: TGTGCCAGCAGCCAAGATATCAGCACTGAAGCTTTCTTT. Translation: CASSQDISTEAFF.

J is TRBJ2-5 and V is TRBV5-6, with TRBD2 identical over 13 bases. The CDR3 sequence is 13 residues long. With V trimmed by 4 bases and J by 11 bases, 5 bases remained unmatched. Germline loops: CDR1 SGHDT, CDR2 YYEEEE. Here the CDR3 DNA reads TGTGCCAGCAGCCCGACTAGCGGGAGGAGGCAGTACTTC. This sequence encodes CASSPTSGRRQYF.